The 14 T cell receptor beta chains given below trace back to one sample, sequenced in a study of human T cells and chemical hapten exposure. TCRdb re-called the RACE reads with MiXCR, one entry per CDR3 protein. Of around 350,000 distinct CDR3 sequences in the sample, about 5% were seen once. Time point: pre-sensitization, week 0. Noted treatment: therapeutic diphenylcyclopropenone sensitization with weekly scalp DPC. The sample was whole blood, taken in connection with sensitization to the hapten diphenylcyclopropenone (DPC). The source is a woman between 18 and 29 years old with alopecia areata. Some clones in this sample may be carry-over from other donors' samples.

There are a few counts of this clonotype. The gene calls are TRBV4-3 and TRBJ1-1; D gene ambiguous. CDR3 length equals 14 residues. From germline, CDR1 is LGHNA and CDR2 YSLEER. The ends were cut back, 4 bases at V and 4 bases at J, with 13 bases in the middle. The CDR3 DNA follows: TGCGCCAGCAGCCCCAACGATAGGTTCACTGAAGCTTTCTTT. Translated: CASSPNDRFTEAFF.

This clonotype occurred many times. The chain is built from TRBV4-3 and TRBJ1-1; no firm D call. This CDR3 has 15 amino acids. The V end was cut by 3 bases, the J end by 4 bases, with 15 bases between. CDR1 and CDR2 (germline): LGHNA, YSLEER. The CDR3 is CASSQGADAGTEAFF. Here the CDR3 DNA reads TGCGCCAGCAGCCAGGGCGCGGACGCAGGCACTGAAGCTTTCTTT.

At least ten counts were recorded for this clonotype. The chain carries TRBV9 and TRBJ2-2; D perhaps matches TRBD1 (5 bases). Trimming left V 3 bases short and J 6 bases short, with 12 bases between. Germline CDR1 reads SGDLS; CDR2 reads YYNGEE. The CDR3 has 14 residues. In DNA, the CDR3 is TGTGCCAGCAGCGCAACAGGTGTAGCCGGGGAGCTGTTTTTT. This codes for CASSATGVAGELFF.

The chain uses TRBV7-2 and TRBJ2-7, with 7 bases lining up with TRBD1. CDR1 SGHTA and CDR2 FQGNSA come from the germline V gene. The CDR3 totals 13 residues. V lost 5 bases and J lost 2; bases outside the gene matches: 3. The CDR3 loop is CASSADRAYEQYF. The CDR3 DNA follows: TGTGCCAGCAGCGCCGACAGGGCCTACGAGCAGTACTTC.

This chain joins TRBV6-5 and TRBJ1-1; no reliable D call. The CDR3 is 13 residues long. Germline V CDR1 and CDR2: MNHEY, SVGAGI. Trimming removed 8 bases at V and 5 bases at J, with 15 bases between. CDR3 in DNA: TGTGCCAGCCAAAGAGGAGTAGGGACTGAAGCTTTCTTT. This gives the protein CASQRGVGTEAFF.

The J gene is TRBJ1-1, the V gene TRBV2; tentative D call: TRBD1 (5 bases). The CDR3 runs to 12 residues. CDR1 and CDR2 (germline): SNHLY, FYNNEI. V gave up 3 bases and J gave up 11 bases, with 13 bases separating them. CDR3 residues: CASSDEGWNAFF. CDR3 bases: TGTGCCAGCAGTGATGAGGGGTGGAATGCTTTCTTT.

The genes are TRBV4-3 and TRBJ2-3; 11 bases are a match to TRBD2. CDR3 size: 17 residues. The V segment lost 0 bases and the J segment 14 bases; nucleotides outside the gene matches: 16. Germline V gene lookup returns CDR1 LGHNA and CDR2 YSLEER. The CDR3 loop reads CASSQDGLGLAGGLLYF. CDR3 bases: TGCGCCAGCAGCCAAGATGGTTTGGGGCTAGCGGGGGGCTTGCTGTATTTT.

This clonotype was observed at least ten times. The rearrangement joins TRBV29-1 to TRBJ2-5, with D unresolved. Germline V gives CDR1 SQVTM, CDR2 ANQGSEA. The V end lost 4 bases, the J end lost 1 base, and 10 bases lay between the germline ends. CDR3 length equals 13 residues. The CDR3 here is CSVGWQTQETQYF. The DNA of the CDR3 is TGCAGCGTTGGTTGGCAGACCCAAGAGACCCAGTACTTC.

This clonotype was detected a few times. This rearrangement joins TRBV12-3 or TRBV12-4 to TRBJ2-3; D remains unclear. This CDR3 contains 13 residues. V lost 4 bases and J lost 3, with 8 bases in between. The CDR3 spells CASSSPWTDTQYF. The CDR3 region has the DNA TGTGCCAGCAGTTCCCCATGGACAGATACGCAGTATTTT.

This clonotype came up many times. J is TRBJ1-2 and V is TRBV6-5; D is possibly TRBD1 (6 bases). The V gene's germline CDR1 is MNHEY and CDR2 SVGAGI. Trimming stripped 4 bases from V and 4 bases from J, with 16 bases between. The CDR3 is made up of 15 amino acids. CDR3 sequence reads: CASSLSGATSYGYTF. The CDR3 nucleotides read TGTGCCAGCAGTTTATCGGGGGCGACGTCCTATGGCTACACCTTC.

This clonotype was seen a few times. The V call is TRBV24-1, the J call TRBJ2-2, with 8 bases matching TRBD1. Trimming cost V 9 bases and J 4 bases; bases outside gene matches: 12. Germline CDR1 is KGHDR and CDR2 is SFDVKD. The CDR3 sequence is 16 residues long. The chain's CDR3 is CATGEMLTGVTGELFF. CDR3 sequence (DNA): TGTGCCACCGGCGAAATGCTGACAGGGGTCACCGGGGAGCTGTTTTTT.

This clonotype was recorded many times. The chain employs TRBV6-2 or TRBV6-3 and TRBJ1-5; maybe TRBD1 (6 bases). Trimming stripped 7 bases from V and 3 bases from J, with 10 bases between. CDR1 and CDR2 from the germline V gene are MNHEY and SVGEGT. The CDR3 has 13 residues. The CDR3 DNA reads as TGTGCCAGCACAGGGGCAGACAATCAGCCCCAGCATTTT. This codes for CASTGADNQPQHF.

The chain combines TRBV20-1 with TRBJ2-1, with 12 bases aligning to TRBD2. Germline V gene lookup returns CDR1 DFQATT and CDR2 SNEGSKA (reference sequence). J lost 1 base, V lost 5 bases, and 6 bases had no gene match. The CDR3 extends over 16 amino acids. The CDR3 bases are TGCAGTGCTTATGGACTAGCGGGGCATTCCTACAATGAGCAGTTCTTC. It encodes CSAYGLAGHSYNEQFF.

This clonotype was seen ten or more times. The genes are TRBV14 and TRBJ1-6; D is undetermined. The CDR3 has 16 residues. V lost 0 bases and J 5 bases, leaving 11 bases between the germline ends. The V gene's germline CDR1 is SGHDN and CDR2 FVKESK. CDR3: CASSQDLWSNNSPLHF. In DNA, the CDR3 is TGTGCCAGCAGCCAAGATCTATGGAGTAATAATTCACCCCTCCACTTT.